Included here is one T cell receptor (beta chain) sequence, with context. Recruited during active infection, patients (from Seattle) were subsequently followed longitudinally. The length of the CDR3 is 15 residues. Germline V gene data show CDR1 as KGHSH and CDR2 as LQKENI. J lost 6 bases, V lost 5 bases, and 11 bases had no gene match. This table comes from immunoSEQ multiplex PCR, and its TCRdb copy is limited to in-frame clones, with some not included. The sample contains 120,000 to 150,000 clones, approximately 85% of which appear only once. The data derive from a study of blood T cell repertoires in COVID-19.

The sequencing input was peripheral blood. The receptor comes from a woman aged 55-75 years with COVID-19, enrolled during active disease. The chain couples TRBV18 to TRBJ1-1, with 8 bases matching TRBD1. DNA for the CDR3: TGTGCCAGCTCAACTCCTCTTGGACAGGGCGCTGAAGCTTTCTTT. Translating it yields CASSTPLGQGAEAFF. Combining the CDR3 with reference TRBV18 and TRBJ1-1 gives the whole variable domain NAGVMQNPRHLVRRRGQEARLRCSPMKGHSHVYWYRQLPEEGLKFMVYLQKENIIDESGMPKERFSAEFPKEGPSILRIQQVVRGDSAAYFCASSTPLGQGAEAFFGQGTRLTVV.